This T cell receptor beta chain appears in the sequencing data of a study of cytomegalovirus exposure and HLA in healthy donors. This CDR3 comprises 16 residues. The V and J ends lost 3 bases and 4 bases, in that order; junction bases with no gene match: 6. CDR1 and CDR2 (germline): LNHNV, YYDKDF (reference sequence). About this clone: Its antigen is still unknown.

The study ran its PCR with 60 Vbeta and 13 Jbeta primers. The assay was immunoSEQ multiplex PCR, and TCRdb's table has in-frame clones only and misses some. The sample lists about 200,000 clones; roughly 84% were seen once. Study conclusions and caveats: Indistinguishability led to the exclusion of some V segments, TRBV6-2 and TRBV6-3 included. Cytomegalovirus-associated TCR beta chains were listed, numbering some 150.

This TCR was sampled from a girl aged 10 to 17 in good health and CMV-seronegative. The rearrangement joins TRBV15 to TRBJ1-4; 9 nucleotides agree with TRBD1. Sequenced input: PBMCs. The CDR3 DNA is TGTGCCACCAGCAGGGGTATGGACAGGGGTAATGAAAAACTGTTTTTT. Residues: CATSRGMDRGNEKLFF.